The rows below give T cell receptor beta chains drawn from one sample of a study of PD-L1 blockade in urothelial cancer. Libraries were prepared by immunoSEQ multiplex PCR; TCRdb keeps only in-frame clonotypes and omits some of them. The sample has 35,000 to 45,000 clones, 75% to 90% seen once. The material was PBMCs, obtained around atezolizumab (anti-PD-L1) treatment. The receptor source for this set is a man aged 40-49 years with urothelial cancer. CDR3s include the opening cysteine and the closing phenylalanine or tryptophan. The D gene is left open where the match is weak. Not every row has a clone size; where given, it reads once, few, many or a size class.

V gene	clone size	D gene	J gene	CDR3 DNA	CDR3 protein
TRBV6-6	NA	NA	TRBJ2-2	TGTGCCAGCAGAGTAGGACTTCCGAACACCGGGGAGCTGTTTTTT	CASRVGLPNTGELFF
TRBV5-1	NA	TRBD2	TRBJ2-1	TGCGCCAGCAGCCCAGGGACTAGCGGGGTTAGCTCCTACAATGAGCAGTTCTTC	CASSPGTSGVSSYNEQFF
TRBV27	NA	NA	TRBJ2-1	TGTGCCAGCAGTTTATCACCCCGAGGGTACAATGAGCAGTTCTTC	CASSLSPRGYNEQFF
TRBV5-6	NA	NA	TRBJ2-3	TGTGCCAGCCACAAGGGGCCCGGAGATACGCAGTATTTT	CASHKGPGDTQYF
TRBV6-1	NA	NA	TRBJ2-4	TGTGCCAGCAGTGAAGGAGGACAATTAGCCAAAAACATTCAGTACTTC	CASSEGGQLAKNIQYF
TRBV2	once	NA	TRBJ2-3	TGTGCCAGCGGGAGAGGCACAGATACGCAGTATTTT	CASGRGTDTQYF
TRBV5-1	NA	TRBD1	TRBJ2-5	TGCGCCAGCAGCTTGGGGACAGGGCCCCCCTCAGAGACCCAGTACTTC	CASSLGTGPPSETQYF
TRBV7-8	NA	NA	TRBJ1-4	TGTGCCAGCAGCTTGGAGGCTATACCTAGGGGGGAAAAACTGTTTTTT	CASSLEAIPRGEKLFF
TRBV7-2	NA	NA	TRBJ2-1	TGTGCCAGCAGCTTAGGGGGAGAAGACAATGAGCAGTTCTTC	CASSLGGEDNEQFF
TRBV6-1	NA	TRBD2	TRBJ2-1	TGTGCCAGCAGTGACTCGGGGAGGGACAATGAGCAGTTCTTC	CASSDSGRDNEQFF
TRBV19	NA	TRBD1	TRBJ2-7	TGTGCCAGTAGTCTCACAGGGGGTTCCTACGAGCAGTACTTC	CASSLTGGSYEQYF
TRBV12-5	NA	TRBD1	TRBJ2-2	TGTGCTAGTGGGCGACAGGGCATCGGCACCGGGGAGCTGTTTTTT	CASGRQGIGTGELFF
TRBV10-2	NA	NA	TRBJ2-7	TGCGCCAGCAGTGAGGCAGTGTCACCCCCTGCCCAGTACTTC	CASSEAVSPPAQYF
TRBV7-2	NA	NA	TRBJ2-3	TGTGCCAGCAGCTTAGCGGGAGGCACAGATACGCAGTATTTT	CASSLAGGTDTQYF
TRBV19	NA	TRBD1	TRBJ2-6	TGTGCCAGTAGTCAAACAGGGGCTGGGGCCAACGTCCTGACTTTC	CASSQTGAGANVLTF
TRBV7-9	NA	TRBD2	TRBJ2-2	TGTGCCAGCACCAAGGAGCGGGGAGGAGAACTTGGCGGGGAGCTGTTTTTT	CASTKERGGELGGELFF
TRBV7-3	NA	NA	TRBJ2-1	TGTGCCAGCAGCTTAGGACATCGGAATGAGCAGTTCTTC	CASSLGHRNEQFF
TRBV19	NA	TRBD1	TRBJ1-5	TGTGCCAGTAGGCAAGCGGGGACAGGGGGAAATCAGCCCCAGCATTTT	CASRQAGTGGNQPQHF
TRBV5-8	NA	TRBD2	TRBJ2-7	TGTGCCAGCAGCTATAGGAAGGCGGGAGGGCACTTC	CASSYRKAGGHF
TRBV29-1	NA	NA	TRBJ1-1	TGCAGCGTTGATTCCAGGGGCACTGAAGCTTTCTTT	CSVDSRGTEAFF
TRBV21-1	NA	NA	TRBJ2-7	TGTGCCAGCAGCACCGACAGACCGAACGAGCAGTACTTC	CASSTDRPNEQYF
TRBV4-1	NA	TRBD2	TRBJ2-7	TGCGCCAGCAGCCAAGATATAAGCGGGGCTAACTCCTACGAGCAGTACTTC	CASSQDISGANSYEQYF
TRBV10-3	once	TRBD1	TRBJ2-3	TGTGCCATCAGGGACCGGGACAGGGGCACAGATACGCAGTATTTT	CAIRDRDRGTDTQYF
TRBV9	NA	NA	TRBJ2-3	TGTGCCAGCAGCGTACTCTCCTACACAGATACGCAGTATTTT	CASSVLSYTDTQYF
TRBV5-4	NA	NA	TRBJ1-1	TGTGCCAGCAGCCCCCCCGGGTGGCGGGGAGACACTGAAGCTTTCTTT	CASSPPGWRGDTEAFF
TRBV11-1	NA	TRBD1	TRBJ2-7	TGTGCCAGCAGCCGAGGGACAGAAAGCTACGAGCAGTACTTC	CASSRGTESYEQYF
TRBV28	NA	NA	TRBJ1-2	TGTGCCAGCAGGCAAAACCTAGGCCTCTATGGCTACACCTTC	CASRQNLGLYGYTF
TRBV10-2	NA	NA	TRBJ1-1	TGCGCCAGCAGTCGGCTAGTAACAACAGAAGCTTTCTTT	CASSRLVTTEAFF
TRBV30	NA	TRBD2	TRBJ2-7	TGTGCCCTATCCGGCGGGAGCTACGAGCAGTACTTC	CALSGGSYEQYF
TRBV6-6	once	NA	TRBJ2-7	TGTGCCAGCAGTTACGTGGAGGCGGGGGAGCAGTACTTC	CASSYVEAGEQYF
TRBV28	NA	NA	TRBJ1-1	TGTGCCAGCAGAGGGTCGGGGAGCACTGAAGCTTTCTTT	CASRGSGSTEAFF
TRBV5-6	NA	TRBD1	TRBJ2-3	TGTGCCAGCAGCCCCGGGACAGGGGACACAGATACGCAGTATTTT	CASSPGTGDTDTQYF
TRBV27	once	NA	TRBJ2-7	TGTGCCAGCAGACAGGGACAGCGGGGGAACGAGCAGTACTTC	CASRQGQRGNEQYF
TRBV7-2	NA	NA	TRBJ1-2	TGTGCCAGCAGTCCACGGCAGGGGTGGAACTATGGCTACACCTTC	CASSPRQGWNYGYTF
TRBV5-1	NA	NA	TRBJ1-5	TGCGCCAGCAGAGTAGGCGCAGGGGAGGGTCAGCCCCAGCATTTT	CASRVGAGEGQPQHF
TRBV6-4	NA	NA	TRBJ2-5	TGTGCCAGCAGTCAGGACCAAGAGACCCAGTACTTC	CASSQDQETQYF
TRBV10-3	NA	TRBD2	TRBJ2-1	TGTGCCATCAGTGAAGGGCGGGAGGCAGGCAATGAGCAGTTCTTC	CAISEGREAGNEQFF
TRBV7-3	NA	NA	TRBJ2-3	TGTGCCAGCAGCCCGGGTGCGCAGGGGGGACAGTATTTT	CASSPGAQGGQYF
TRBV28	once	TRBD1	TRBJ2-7	TGTGCCAGCACATCCCCGGGACAGGGCCTGAGGGAGCAGTACTTC	CASTSPGQGLREQYF
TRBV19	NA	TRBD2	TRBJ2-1	TGTGCCAGTAGTCCTTACCTCCCGGGACTAGCGGTGAATGAGCAGTTCTTC	CASSPYLPGLAVNEQFF
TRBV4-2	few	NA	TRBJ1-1	TGTGCCAGCAGCCAAAGTCCGGCCGGGGTTAACACTGAAGCTTTCTTT	CASSQSPAGVNTEAFF